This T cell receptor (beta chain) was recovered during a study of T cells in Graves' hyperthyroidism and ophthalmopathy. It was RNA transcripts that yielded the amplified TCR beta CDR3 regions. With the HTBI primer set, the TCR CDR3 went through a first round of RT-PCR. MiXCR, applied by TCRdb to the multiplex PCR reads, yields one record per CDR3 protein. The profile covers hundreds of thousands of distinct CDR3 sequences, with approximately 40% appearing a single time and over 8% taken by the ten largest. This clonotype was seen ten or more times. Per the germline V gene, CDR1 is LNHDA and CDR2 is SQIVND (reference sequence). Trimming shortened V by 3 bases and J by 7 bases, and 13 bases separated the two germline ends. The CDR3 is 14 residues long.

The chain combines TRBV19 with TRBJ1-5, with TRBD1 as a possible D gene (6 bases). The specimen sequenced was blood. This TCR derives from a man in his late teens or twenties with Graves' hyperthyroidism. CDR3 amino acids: CASSMVSGGQPQHF. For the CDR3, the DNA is TGTGCCAGTAGTATGGTCAGCGGGGGCCAGCCCCAGCATTTT.